Listed below are T cell receptor beta chains from one sample, sequenced in a study of blood T cell repertoires in COVID-19. Only in-frame clones appear in the TCRdb table, and some are missing; sequencing was by immunoSEQ multiplex PCR. In the table there are roughly 100,000 clones, around 92% of which are singletons. Sequenced input: peripheral blood. Every receptor here comes from a woman aged 60-75 years with acute or convalescent COVID-19. Both conserved end residues are part of each CDR3. The order of the fields is clone size, J gene, D gene, V gene, CDR3 DNA, CDR3 protein. A D gene is named only where the DNA matches it firmly. Some rows have no size entry. The others give once, few or many, or a class for an expanded clone.

- TRBJ2-7 TRBD1 TRBV9 TGTGCCAGCAGCCCAGGGGGGACAGGCTCCTACGAGCAGTACTTC CASSPGGTGSYEQYF
- TRBJ2-5 TRBD1 TRBV10-1 TGCGCCAGCAGCCCTGGGACAGTTTCCCAAGAGACCCAGTACTTC CASSPGTVSQETQYF
- TRBJ2-2 TRBD2 TRBV6-6 TGTGCCAGCAGACTAGCGGGAGGGGCCGGGGAGCTGTTTTTT CASRLAGGAGELFF
- TRBJ2-2 TRBD2 TRBV15 TGTGCCACCAGCAGGACTAGCGGGAGTAACGGCGGGGAGCTGTTTTTT CATSRTSGSNGGELFF
- TRBJ2-1 - TRBV30 TGTGCCTGGAGTGCCGGGACAAGCTACAATGAGCAGTTCTTC CAWSAGTSYNEQFF
- TRBJ1-6 - TRBV27 TGTGCCAGCAGGGGGGAGGGTTCCTATAATTCACCCCTCCACTTT CASRGEGSYNSPLHF
- TRBJ1-1 TRBD1 TRBV7-8 TGTGCCAGCAGCCTCCGGGACAGGGAGCACACTGAAGCTTTCTTT CASSLRDREHTEAFF
- TRBJ2-1 TRBD2 TRBV5-4 TGTGCCAGCAGCTTAGGACTAGCGGGAGGCAATGAGCAGTTCTTC CASSLGLAGGNEQFF
- TRBJ2-2 TRBD1 TRBV19 TGTGCCAGTAGCCCTATAACCGGGACAGGGAGCACCGGGGAGCTGTTTTTT CASSPITGTGSTGELFF
few TRBJ1-6 - TRBV4-1 TGCGCCAGCAGCCACGGCCGCCAGTCCAGCCGGCAGGCCCTCCACTTT CASSHGRQSSRQALHF
- TRBJ1-2 TRBD1 TRBV7-2 TGTGCCAGCAGCTTTTCCGGGACAGATGGCTACACCTTC CASSFSGTDGYTF
- TRBJ1-5 TRBD1 TRBV28 TGTGCCAGCAGCCCCAGACAGGGGGATCAGCCCCAGCATTTT CASSPRQGDQPQHF
- TRBJ2-1 TRBD2 TRBV4-1 TGCGCCAGCAGCCAGTCCGGACTAGCGGGAGGGCGATCCGGGAATGAGCAGTTCTTC CASSQSGLAGGRSGNEQFF
few TRBJ1-1 TRBD1 TRBV19 TGTGCCAGTGGACAGGGCACCAACACTGAAGCTTTCTTT CASGQGTNTEAFF
few TRBJ1-1 TRBD1 TRBV3-1/TRBV3-2 TGTGCCAGCAGCCAAGGACAGGGGAGGACTGAAGCTTTCTTT CASSQGQGRTEAFF
- TRBJ1-3 - TRBV6-1 TGTGCCAGCAGCACTGCCAACTCTGGAAACACCATATATTTT CASSTANSGNTIYF
- TRBJ2-2 TRBD1 TRBV30 TGTGCCTGGAGTGTAGCGGGGCGTGGGACAGGGGGCAGAATGACCGGGGAGCTGTTTTTT CAWSVAGRGTGGRMTGELFF